The source of this T cell receptor (beta chain) is a study of CD8+CD57+ T cells in acquired aplastic anemia. Study context: On average, sorted CD4+ and CD8+ cells gave 2.5 to 4 ug of DNA.

The sample holds many counts of this clonotype. What it binds is not known. The study profiled TCR beta VDJ and CDR3 using genomic DNA as template. One entry per CDR3 protein, called by TCRdb with MiXCR from the reads. The repertoire holds roughly 180,000 distinct CDR3 sequences, with 46% as singletons. Germline CDR1 is SGHTA and CDR2 is FQGNSA. The CDR3 runs 14 residues. The germline V and J ends were trimmed by 5 bases and 0 bases, with 10 bases remaining between them. Study-level findings and limits: Levels of CD8+ Simpson's diversity were not significantly distinct in patients versus controls.

Sequencing was done on a sample of sorted CD4+, CD8+, or CD8+CD57+ T cells (not recorded which) from PBMCs. This sequence originates from a human donor in good health. The rearrangement links TRBV7-2 to TRBJ1-2; D remains ambiguous. In DNA form, the CDR3 reads TGTGCCAGCAGCCCGCAACTTGCTAACTATGGCTACACCTTC. Translating gives CASSPQLANYGYTF. The complete variable domain, with remaining parts taken from reference TRBV7-2 and TRBJ1-2, reads GAGVSQSPSNKVTEKGKDVELRCDPISGHTALYWYRQSLGQGLEFLIYFQGNSAPDKSGLPSDRFSAERTGGSVSTLTIQRTQQEDSAVYLCASSPQLANYGYTFGSGTRLTVV.